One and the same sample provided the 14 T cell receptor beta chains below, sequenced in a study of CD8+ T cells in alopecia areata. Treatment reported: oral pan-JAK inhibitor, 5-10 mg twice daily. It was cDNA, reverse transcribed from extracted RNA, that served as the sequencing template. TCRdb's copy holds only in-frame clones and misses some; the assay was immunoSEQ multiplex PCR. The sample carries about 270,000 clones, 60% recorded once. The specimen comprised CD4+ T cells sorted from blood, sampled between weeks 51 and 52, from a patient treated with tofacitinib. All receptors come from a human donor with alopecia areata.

The CDR3 region has the DNA TGCAGCGTTGCCAGGGGGAGGACTGAAGCTTTCTTT. Translated, it gives CSVARGRTEAFF. The chain couples TRBV29-1 to TRBJ1-1; 7 nucleotides agree with TRBD1. The junction had 4 bases not matched to a gene; V was cut back by 4 bases and J by 5 bases. The CDR3 sequence is 12 residues long. Germline V gives CDR1 SQVTM, CDR2 ANQGSEA.

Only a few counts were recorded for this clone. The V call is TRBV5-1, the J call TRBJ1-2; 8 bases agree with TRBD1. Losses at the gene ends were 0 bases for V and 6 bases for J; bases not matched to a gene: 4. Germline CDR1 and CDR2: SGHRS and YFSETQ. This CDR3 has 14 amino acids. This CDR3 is CASSLDVTGDGYTF. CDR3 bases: TGCGCCAGCAGCTTGGACGTGACAGGGGATGGCTACACCTTC.

CDR3: CSVSYLEGSLFF. The CDR3, as DNA: TGCAGCGTCTCCTACCTGGAGGGTTCACTGTTTTTT. The rearrangement uses TRBV29-1 and TRBJ1-4; the D is unclear. CDR1 is SQVTM and CDR2 is ANQGSEA in the germline V gene. V lost 6 bases, J lost 13 bases, and 18 bases lay in between. The CDR3 is 12 amino acids.

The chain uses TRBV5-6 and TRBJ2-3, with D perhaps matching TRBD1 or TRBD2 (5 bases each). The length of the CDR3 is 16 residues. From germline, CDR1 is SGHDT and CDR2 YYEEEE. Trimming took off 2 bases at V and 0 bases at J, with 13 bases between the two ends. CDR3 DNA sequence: TGTGCCAGCAGCTTCCCGGGACGGACTAGCACAGATACGCAGTATTTT. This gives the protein CASSFPGRTSTDTQYF.

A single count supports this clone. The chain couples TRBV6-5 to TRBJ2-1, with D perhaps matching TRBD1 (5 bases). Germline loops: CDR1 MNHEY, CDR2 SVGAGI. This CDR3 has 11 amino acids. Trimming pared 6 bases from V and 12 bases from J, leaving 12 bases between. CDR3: CASRTGHRQFF. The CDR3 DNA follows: TGTGCCAGCAGAACAGGTCATCGGCAGTTCTTC.

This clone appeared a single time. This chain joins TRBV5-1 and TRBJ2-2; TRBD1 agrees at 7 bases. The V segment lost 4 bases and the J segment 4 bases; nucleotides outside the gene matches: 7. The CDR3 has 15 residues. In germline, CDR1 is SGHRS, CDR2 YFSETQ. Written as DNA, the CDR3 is TGCGCCAGCAGCGGAAGGACAGGCCTCACCGGGGAGCTGTTTTTT. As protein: CASSGRTGLTGELFF.

The DNA of the CDR3 is TGTGCCTGGAGGGGGCAGGGGTACACTGAAGCTTTCTTT. Protein product: CAWRGQGYTEAFF. The chain has TRBV30 and TRBJ1-1; D might be TRBD1 (6 bases). Per germline, CDR1 GTSNPN and CDR2 SVGIG (reference sequence). The CDR3 runs 13 residues. Trimming pared 3 bases from V and 3 bases from J, leaving 11 bases between. The variable domain in full, completed from reference TRBV30 and TRBJ1-1, reads SQTIHQWPATLVQPVGSPLSLECTVEGTSNPNLYWYRQAAGRGLQLLFYSVGIGQISSEVPQNLSASRPQDRQFILSSKKLLLSDSGFYLCAWRGQGYTEAFFGQGTRLTVV.

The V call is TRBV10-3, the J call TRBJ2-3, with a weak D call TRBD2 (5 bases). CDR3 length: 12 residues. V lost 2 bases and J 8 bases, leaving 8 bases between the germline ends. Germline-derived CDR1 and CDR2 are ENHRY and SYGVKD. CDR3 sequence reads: CAISENEGTQYF. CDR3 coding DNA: TGTGCCATCAGTGAGAATGAGGGTACGCAGTATTTT.

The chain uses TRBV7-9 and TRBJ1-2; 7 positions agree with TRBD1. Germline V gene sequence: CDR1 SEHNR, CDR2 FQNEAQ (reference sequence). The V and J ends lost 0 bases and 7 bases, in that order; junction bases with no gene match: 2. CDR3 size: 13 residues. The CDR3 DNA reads TGTGCCAGCAGCTTAGCAGGGGGCAGTGGCTACACCTTC. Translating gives CASSLAGGSGYTF.

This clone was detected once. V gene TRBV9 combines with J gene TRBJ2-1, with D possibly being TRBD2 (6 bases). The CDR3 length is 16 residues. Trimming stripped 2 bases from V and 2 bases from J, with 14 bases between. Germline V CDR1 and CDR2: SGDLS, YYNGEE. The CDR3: CASSVRREPTYNEQFF. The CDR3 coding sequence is TGTGCCAGCAGCGTTCGCCGGGAGCCCACCTACAATGAGCAGTTCTTC.

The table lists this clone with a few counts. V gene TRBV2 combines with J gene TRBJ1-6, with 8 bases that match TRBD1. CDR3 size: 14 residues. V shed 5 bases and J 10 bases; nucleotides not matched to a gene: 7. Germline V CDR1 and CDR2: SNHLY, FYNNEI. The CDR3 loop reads CASSTDRGGSPLHF. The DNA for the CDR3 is TGTGCCAGCAGTACTGACAGGGGAGGGTCACCCCTCCACTTT.

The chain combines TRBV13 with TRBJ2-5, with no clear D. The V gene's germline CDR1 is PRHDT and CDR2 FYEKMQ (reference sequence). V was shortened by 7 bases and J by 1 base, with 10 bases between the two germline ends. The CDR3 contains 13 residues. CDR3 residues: CASTPRFQETQYF. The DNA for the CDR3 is TGTGCCAGCACCCCCCGGTTCCAAGAGACCCAGTACTTC.

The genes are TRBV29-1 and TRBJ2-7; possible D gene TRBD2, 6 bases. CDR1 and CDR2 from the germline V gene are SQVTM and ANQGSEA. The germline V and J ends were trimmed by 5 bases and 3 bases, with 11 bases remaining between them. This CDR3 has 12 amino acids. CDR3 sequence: CSVRGRNYEQYF. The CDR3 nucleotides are TGCAGCGTTCGGGGGAGGAACTACGAGCAGTACTTC.

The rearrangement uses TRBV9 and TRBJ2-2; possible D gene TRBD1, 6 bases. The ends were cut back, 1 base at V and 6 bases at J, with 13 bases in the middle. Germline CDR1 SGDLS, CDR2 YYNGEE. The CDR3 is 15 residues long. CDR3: CASSVPGHGSGELFF. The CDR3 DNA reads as TGTGCCAGCAGCGTACCGGGACACGGGTCCGGGGAGCTGTTTTTT. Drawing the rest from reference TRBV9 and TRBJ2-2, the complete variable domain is DSGVTQTPKHLITATGQRVTLRCSPRSGDLSVYWYQQSLDQGLQFLIQYYNGEERAKGNILERFSAQQFPDLHSELNLSSLELGDSALYFCASSVPGHGSGELFFGEGSRLTVL.